This T cell receptor beta chain was sequenced for a study of T cell changes during pregnancy in multiple sclerosis. Sequencing used immunoSEQ multiplex PCR; TCRdb keeps in-frame clones, though not all of them. Here the sample spans some 47,000 clones, more than 75% being singletons. CDR1 is SGHAT, CDR2 FQNNGV, per germline. The junction had 12 bases not matched to a gene; V was cut back by 7 bases and J by 4 bases. This CDR3 spans 16 amino acids. This rearrangement joins TRBV11-2 to TRBJ2-3, with 9 bases that match TRBD2. The specimen comprised CD8+ T cells from peripheral blood mononuclear cells, sampled after pregnancy. The TCR sequence derives from a female donor in good health, enrolled as a control in a pregnancy study. CDR3 DNA sequence: TGTGCCAGCACCCGCTTAGCGGGGGCCTCAGCAGATACGCAGTATTTT. Its translation: CASTRLAGASADTQYF.